This TCR beta chain stems from a study of cytomegalovirus exposure and HLA in healthy donors (dated by TCRdb to about 2017). Study-level background: In an earlier analysis of 550 to 750 of the donors, less than 350 Gb of sequence data and 90 million to 120 million unique TCR beta sequences from about 179 million T cells were reported. Approximately 300 gigabases of sequencing data and around 80 million unique TCR sequences made up an early release that covered roughly 670 HLA-typed donors. Among the approximately 400 genotyped donors, 81% belonged to the genetic ancestry cluster associated with self-reported Caucasian donors. The study aimed to test whether cataloging public T cell receptors could reveal signatures of past pathogen exposure. The T cell repertoires of several hundred subjects were profiled by immunosequencing and related to cytomegalovirus serostatus. In addition to the first cohort of 666 subjects, a separate validation cohort of some 120 different subjects was used. To predict cytomegalovirus infection status, the study brought together high-throughput TCR immunosequencing, statistical association of individual TCRs with disease status, and machine learning. A later analysis re-analyzed previously published TCR beta repertoires from approximately 670 donors and added high-resolution HLA genotyping to study TCR occurrence patterns. The later analysis used no new phenotypic data to find candidate immune exposures, relying instead on TCR beta sequences and their occurrence across donors. In an earlier analysis of 587 of the donors, high-throughput TCR beta sequencing was used to judge whether each TCR beta V gene segment behaved as functional or pseudogenic. Donor age, sex, ethnicity and CMV serostatus were collected together with the repertoire data. In a later genetic analysis, genome-wide SNP genotypes for about three fifths of the roughly 670 donors were used, and that subset was treated as a discovery cohort. Every discovery cohort repertoire had been produced on one sequencing platform. HLA typing included class I and class II loci at four-digit resolution. The number of typed donors differed by locus: about 620-640 for A, B, C, DRB1 and DQB1; 500 to 550 for DQA1; 606 for DPA1; and about 470 for DPB1. A handful of DR-DQ haplotypes were handled as single units for association and clustering because linkage in the cohort was strong. Among roughly 400 genotyped donors of the cohort, an average of around 250,000 unique TCR beta nucleotide sequences was sequenced per donor, of which roughly 17% were non-productive.

Libraries came from the immunoSEQ multiplex PCR assay. The multiplex PCR relied on a mix of 60 forward primers for TCR Vbeta segments and 13 reverse primers for TCR Jbeta segments. A multiplex PCR assay on genomic DNA amplified the CDR3 region of rearranged TCR beta genes. On the Illumina HiSeq System, the amplified TCR beta libraries were sequenced as 87-base-pair reads. In the source study's methods: A later analysis tallied approximately 87 million unique TCR beta chains across the 700 or so repertoires, and 10 million to 11 million of those chains were shared by two or more donors. Raw reads were error-corrected and collapsed into unique sequences by a nearest-neighbor algorithm in which closely related sequences were merged to remove PCR and sequencing errors. Alignment of CDR3 sequences to IMGT reference sequences was used to assign V, D and J gene segments. For a sequence to be retained, a match of at least six nucleotides was required to both a V gene segment and a J gene segment. A rearrangement was called productive if the CDR3 had no stop codons and remained in frame with V and J, and every other rearrangement was called non-productive. Following IMGT convention, CDR3 was defined as the stretch from the second conserved V-encoded cysteine to the conserved J-encoded phenylalanine. In an earlier analysis of 500 to 650 of the donors, sequences lacking an unambiguous match to a single V gene segment were excluded. In an earlier analysis of some 590 of the donors, a V segment was called functional when productive rearrangements were above 56.7%, and segregating when the standard deviation between donors exceeded 5%. A statistical classification framework was built for diagnosing cytomegalovirus status from the catalog of TCR beta chain sequences. In a later analysis, V and J genes were assigned by comparing TCR nucleotide sequences against IMGT/GENE-DB human TR gene sequences. In a later analysis, CDR3 sequences and most-parsimonious VDJ recombination scenarios were assigned using the TCRdist pipeline. In a later analysis, every TCR beta chain was defined by the combination of its CDR3 amino acid sequence and its V-gene family, and reads without a unique V-gene family were dropped. As a way to deal with suspected cross-contamination and a sequencing artifact, a later analysis dropped 640 or so nucleotide sequences that were highly shared and had low generation probability. For each public chain, a later analysis derived a clonal expansion index from normalized ranks of inferred template counts within each repertoire. A later analysis computed generation probabilities with a VDJ recombination model fitted to out-of-frame rearrangements, and checked the results against IGoR. In a later analysis, TCR-TCR, TCR-HLA and TCR-CMV co-occurrence was scored with hypergeometric tests, and a repertoire-size bias correction was applied to TCR pairs. In a later analysis, false discovery rates were estimated by permuting HLA or CMV assignments 20 times. A later analysis grouped co-occurring TCRs with DBSCAN, adding TCRdist sequence similarity when clustering within HLA-allele-positive subsets. Repertoires with fewer than 30,000 or more than 120,000 public chains, plus five repertoires with anomalous nucleotide sharing, were excluded from co-occurrence clustering. Entries here come from immuneACCESS through TCRdb and include only in-frame sequences with V and J called. Some clones fail to appear in such tables; in the studies checked, an unresolved V gene covers under half of the shortfall, and the cause of the remainder is unknown. V and J calls plus clone size are reproduced from that table; the DNA served to infer D and trimming. Here the sample has approximately 94,000 clones; about three quarters occur a single time. The top ten constitute roughly 4.8% of the sample.

The cohort comprised more than 550 healthy bone marrow donors. At the time of sampling, every cohort member was nominally healthy, though immune exposures that went unrecorded were likely present. The donor tested CMV seropositive, placing the donor among the 290 or so seropositive members of the cohort. A peripheral blood sample was provided by each donor, and peripheral blood mononuclear cells were used for TCR beta sequencing. Genomic DNA was extracted from the blood cell samples with the Qiagen DNeasy Blood Extraction Kit. As to this clone: Its recognized antigen is unknown. No much larger clone exists at a distance of one base, and base qualities are not known.

The germline V gene (reference sequence) specifies PRHDT as CDR1 and FYEKMQ as CDR2. The CDR3 spans 15 residues, from the cysteine through the phenylalanine. Here the CDR3 DNA is all that survives: 45 bases in frame from base 1. The junction carries 20 bases between V and J, which are trimmed by 7 bases and 5 bases respectively. Results the study describes overall, beyond this receptor: Strong co-occurrence of HLA alleles, especially DR and DQ, made assigning TCR associations to individual alleles difficult. The study gave a list of under 200 TCR beta chains associated with cytomegalovirus. At a false discovery rate of 0.05, a later analysis linked under 20,000 TCR beta sequences to specific HLA alleles. Presence/absence analyses assumed roughly uniform sequencing depth across donors, an assumption that may not hold. Several of the top co-occurrence clusters appeared to be linked to parvovirus B19, influenza, CMV and Epstein-Barr virus, according to a later analysis. Compared with equally common non-associated chains, HLA-associated TCR beta chains in a later analysis were more clonally expanded and had lower generation probabilities. In a later analysis, the rate of TCR association differed among HLA loci, with DRB1 alleles having the most associated TCRs and HLA-C alleles having the fewest. Most TCR sequences were seen in very few donors, while some public TCRs were found in many individuals. A later genetic analysis reported fewer N-insertions in productive TCRs among donors in an Asian-associated ancestry cluster than the roughly 700-donor mean. The 87-base-pair reads could not distinguish some IMGT-functional V segments, including TRBV6-2 and TRBV6-3, so those segments were excluded. Most CMV-associated TCR beta chains appeared to be HLA-restricted in a later analysis, and the HLA associations seemed to be driven largely by CMV exposure. The classifier was reported to diagnose cytomegalovirus status with high specificity and sensitivity in both the original cohort and the validation cohort. An earlier analysis of 587 of the donors showed that most TCR beta V segments appeared in productive rearrangements either about 87% or about 30% of the time, which broadly matched IMGT annotations. Three of the identified cytomegalovirus-associated TCR beta chains were confirmed in vitro to be specific for cytomegalovirus antigens. A further reported finding was that TCR beta sequences accurately predicted the HLA-A and HLA-B alleles for most subjects in the first cohort. The sequencing pipeline was judged likely to have produced a cluster of highly shared sequence variants as a technical artifact. A later genetic analysis associated a missense DCLRE1C variant with V-gene and J-gene trimming of TCR beta chains, and an independent cohort replicated the association. In this cohort, only TCR beta chains were sequenced, and detectable features were limited by the absence of alpha or paired-chain data. Because counts were too low, about 15 rarely observed V segments, including chromosome 9 orphons, were left out of the earlier analysis of 500 to 750 of the donors. Because some donors lacked HLA typing at each locus, the association tests relied only on the typed subset. It was suggested by the authors that the approach could potentially be generalized to other disease states and immunological phenotypes. Linkage disequilibrium might explain the correlated functional status among segregating V segments, but an unknown experimental factor could not be excluded. Immune exposure information for the cohort was limited to CMV serostatus.

This receptor was identified in a young man in good health and CMV-seropositive. The chain joins TRBV13 to TRBJ2-5; D gene: possibly TRBD1, on 6 matching bases. Sequencing was carried out using PBMCs. CDR3 reads: CASTLGPRGGETQYF. The base sequence is TGTGCCAGCACCTTGGGGCCCAGGGGCGGGGAGACCCAGTACTTC.